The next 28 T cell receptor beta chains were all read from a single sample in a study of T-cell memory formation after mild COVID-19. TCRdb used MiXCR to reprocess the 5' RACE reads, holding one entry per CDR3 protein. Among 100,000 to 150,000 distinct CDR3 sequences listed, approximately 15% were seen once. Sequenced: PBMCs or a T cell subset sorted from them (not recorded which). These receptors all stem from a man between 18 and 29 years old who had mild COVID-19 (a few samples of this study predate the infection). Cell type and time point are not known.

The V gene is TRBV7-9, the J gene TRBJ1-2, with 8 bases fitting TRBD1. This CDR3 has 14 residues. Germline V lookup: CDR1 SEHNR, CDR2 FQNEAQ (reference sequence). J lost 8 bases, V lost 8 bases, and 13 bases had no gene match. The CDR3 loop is CASYLKTGAEGYTF. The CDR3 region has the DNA TGTGCCAGCTATCTCAAGACAGGGGCGGAGGGCTACACCTTC.

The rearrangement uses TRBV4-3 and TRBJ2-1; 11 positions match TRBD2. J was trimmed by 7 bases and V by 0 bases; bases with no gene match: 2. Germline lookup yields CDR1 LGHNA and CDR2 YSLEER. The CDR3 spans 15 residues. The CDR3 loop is CASSQEASGGNEQFF. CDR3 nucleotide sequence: TGCGCCAGCAGCCAAGAGGCTAGCGGGGGGAATGAGCAGTTCTTC.

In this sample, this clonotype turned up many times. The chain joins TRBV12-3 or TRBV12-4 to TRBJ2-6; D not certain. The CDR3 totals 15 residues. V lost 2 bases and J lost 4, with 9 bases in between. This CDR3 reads CASSLFNPGANVLTF. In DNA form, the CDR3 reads TGTGCCAGCAGTTTATTCAACCCCGGGGCCAACGTCCTGACTTTC.

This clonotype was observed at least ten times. The CDR3: CASSRSDSSEQYV. The CDR3 nucleotides are TGTGCCAGCTCAAGATCGGACAGTTCCGAGCAGTACGTC. This chain joins TRBV18 and TRBJ2-7; tentative D call: TRBD1 (6 bases). The CDR3 is 13 amino acids. V lost 5 bases and J 6 bases, leaving 14 bases between the germline ends. Germline assignment: CDR1 KGHSH and CDR2 LQKENI.

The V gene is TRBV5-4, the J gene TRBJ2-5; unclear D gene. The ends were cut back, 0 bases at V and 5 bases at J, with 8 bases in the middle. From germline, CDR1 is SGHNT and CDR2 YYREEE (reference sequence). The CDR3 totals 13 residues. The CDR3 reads CASSLDTAETQYF. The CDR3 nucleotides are TGTGCCAGCAGCTTGGACACCGCTGAGACCCAGTACTTC.

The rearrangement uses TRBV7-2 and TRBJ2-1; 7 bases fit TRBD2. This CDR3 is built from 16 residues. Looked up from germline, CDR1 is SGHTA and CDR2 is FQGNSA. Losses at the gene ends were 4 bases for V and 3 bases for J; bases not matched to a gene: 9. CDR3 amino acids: CASSSPRSSGYNEQFF. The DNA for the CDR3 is TGTGCCAGCAGCTCCCCCCGATCTAGCGGCTACAATGAGCAGTTCTTC.

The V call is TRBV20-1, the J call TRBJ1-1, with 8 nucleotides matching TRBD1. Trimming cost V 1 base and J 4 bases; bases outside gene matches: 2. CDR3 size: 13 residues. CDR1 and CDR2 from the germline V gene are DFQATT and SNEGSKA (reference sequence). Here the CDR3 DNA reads TGCAGTGCTAGAGTCACAGGGGGCACTGAAGCTTTCTTT. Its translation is CSARVTGGTEAFF.

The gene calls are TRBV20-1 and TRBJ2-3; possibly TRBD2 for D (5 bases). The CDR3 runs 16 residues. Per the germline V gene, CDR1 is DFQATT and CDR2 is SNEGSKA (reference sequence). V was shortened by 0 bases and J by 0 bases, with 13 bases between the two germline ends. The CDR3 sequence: CSARDRQRTSTDTQYF. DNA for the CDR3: TGCAGTGCTAGAGATCGGCAGCGGACTAGCACAGATACGCAGTATTTT.

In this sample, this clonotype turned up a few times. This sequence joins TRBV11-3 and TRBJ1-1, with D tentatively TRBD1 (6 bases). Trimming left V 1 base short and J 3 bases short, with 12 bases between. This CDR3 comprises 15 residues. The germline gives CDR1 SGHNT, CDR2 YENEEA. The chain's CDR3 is CASSLGPGADTEAFF. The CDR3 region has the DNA TGTGCCAGCAGCTTAGGGCCAGGGGCGGACACTGAAGCTTTCTTT.

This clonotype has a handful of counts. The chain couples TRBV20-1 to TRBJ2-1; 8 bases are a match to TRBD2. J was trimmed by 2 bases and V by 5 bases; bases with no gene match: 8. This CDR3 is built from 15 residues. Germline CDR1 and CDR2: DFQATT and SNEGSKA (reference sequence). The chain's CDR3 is CSASRAGGAYNEQFF. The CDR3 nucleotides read TGCAGTGCTTCTCGCGCGGGGGGCGCCTACAATGAGCAGTTCTTC.

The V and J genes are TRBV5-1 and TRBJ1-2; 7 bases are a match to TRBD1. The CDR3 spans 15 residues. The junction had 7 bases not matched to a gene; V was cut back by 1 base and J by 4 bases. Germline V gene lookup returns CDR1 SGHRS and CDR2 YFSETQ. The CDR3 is CASSLSGGASYGYTF. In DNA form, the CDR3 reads TGCGCCAGCAGCTTGTCAGGGGGTGCGTCCTATGGCTACACCTTC.

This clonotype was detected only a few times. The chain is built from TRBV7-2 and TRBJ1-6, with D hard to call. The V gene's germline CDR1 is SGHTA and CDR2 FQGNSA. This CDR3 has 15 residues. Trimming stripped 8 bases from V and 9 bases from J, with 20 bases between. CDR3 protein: CASRPPGTRGSPLHF. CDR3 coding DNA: TGTGCCAGCCGACCACCCGGCACACGGGGTTCACCCCTCCACTTT. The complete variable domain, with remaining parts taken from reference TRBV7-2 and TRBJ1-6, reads GAGVSQSPSNKVTEKGKDVELRCDPISGHTALYWYRQSLGQGLEFLIYFQGNSAPDKSGLPSDRFSAERTGGSVSTLTIQRTQQEDSAVYLCASRPPGTRGSPLHFGNGTRLTVT.

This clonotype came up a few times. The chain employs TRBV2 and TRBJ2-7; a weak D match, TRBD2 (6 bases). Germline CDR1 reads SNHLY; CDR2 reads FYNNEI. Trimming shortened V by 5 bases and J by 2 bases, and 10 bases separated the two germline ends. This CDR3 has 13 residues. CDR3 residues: CASSQWGAYEQYV. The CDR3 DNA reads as TGTGCCAGCAGTCAGTGGGGGGCCTACGAGCAGTACGTC.

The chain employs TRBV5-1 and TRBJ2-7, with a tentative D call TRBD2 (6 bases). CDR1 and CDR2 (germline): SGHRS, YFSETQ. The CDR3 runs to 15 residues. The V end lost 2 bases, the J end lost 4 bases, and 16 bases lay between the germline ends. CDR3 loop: CASSFWTGVVYEQYF. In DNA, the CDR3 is TGCGCCAGCAGCTTTTGGACGGGGGTAGTATACGAGCAGTACTTC.

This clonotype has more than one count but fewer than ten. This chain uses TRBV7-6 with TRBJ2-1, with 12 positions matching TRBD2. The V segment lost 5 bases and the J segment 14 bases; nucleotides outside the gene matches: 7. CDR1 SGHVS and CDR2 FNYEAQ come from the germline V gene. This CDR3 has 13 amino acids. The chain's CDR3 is CASSTRTSGDKFF. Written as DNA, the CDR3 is TGTGCCAGCAGCACGAGGACTAGCGGGGATAAGTTCTTC. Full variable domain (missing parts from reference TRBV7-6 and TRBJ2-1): GAGVSQSPRYKVTKRGQDVALRCDPISGHVSLYWYRQALGQGPEFLTYFNYEAQQDKSGLPNDRFSAERPEGSISTLTIQRTEQRDSAMYRCASSTRTSGDKFFGPGTRLTVL.

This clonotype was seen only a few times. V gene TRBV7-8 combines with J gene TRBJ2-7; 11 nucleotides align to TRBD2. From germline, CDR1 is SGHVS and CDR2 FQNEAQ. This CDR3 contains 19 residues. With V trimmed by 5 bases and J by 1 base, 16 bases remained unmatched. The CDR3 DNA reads TGTGCCAGCAGCCGCCGTATTAGCGGGGGGGGCCCCACATCCTACGAGCAGTACGTC. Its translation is CASSRRISGGGPTSYEQYV.

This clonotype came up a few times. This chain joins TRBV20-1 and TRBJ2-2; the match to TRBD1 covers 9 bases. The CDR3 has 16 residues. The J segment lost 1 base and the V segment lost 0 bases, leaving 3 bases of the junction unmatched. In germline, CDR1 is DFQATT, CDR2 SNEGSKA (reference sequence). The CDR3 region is CSARDRTGVNTGELFF. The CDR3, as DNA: TGCAGTGCTAGAGATCGGACAGGGGTGAACACCGGGGAGCTGTTTTTT.

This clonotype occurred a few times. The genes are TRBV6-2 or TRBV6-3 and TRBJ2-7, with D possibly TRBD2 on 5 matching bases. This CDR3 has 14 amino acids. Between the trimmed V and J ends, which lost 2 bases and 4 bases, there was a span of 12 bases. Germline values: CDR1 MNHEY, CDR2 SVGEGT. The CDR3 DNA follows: TGTGCCAGCAGTTACAACAGAGGAGGATACGAGCAGTACTTC. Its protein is CASSYNRGGYEQYF.

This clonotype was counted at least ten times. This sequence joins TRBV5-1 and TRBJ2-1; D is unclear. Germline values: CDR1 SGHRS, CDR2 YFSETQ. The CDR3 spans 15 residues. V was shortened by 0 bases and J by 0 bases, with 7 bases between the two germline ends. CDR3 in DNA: TGCGCCAGCAGCTTGGCGTCTTCCTCCTACAATGAGCAGTTCTTC. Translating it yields CASSLASSSYNEQFF.

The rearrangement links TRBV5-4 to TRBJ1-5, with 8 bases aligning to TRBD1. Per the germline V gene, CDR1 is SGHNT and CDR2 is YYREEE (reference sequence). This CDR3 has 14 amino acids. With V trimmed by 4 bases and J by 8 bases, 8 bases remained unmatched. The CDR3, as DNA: TGTGCCAGCAGCCAGGACAGGGCCCTAAAGCCCCAGCATTTT. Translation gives CASSQDRALKPQHF.

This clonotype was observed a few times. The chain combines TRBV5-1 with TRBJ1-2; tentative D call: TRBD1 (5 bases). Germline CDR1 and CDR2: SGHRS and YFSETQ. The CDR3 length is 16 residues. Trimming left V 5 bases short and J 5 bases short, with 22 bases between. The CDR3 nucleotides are TGCGCCAGCAGATCAAACTGGGGCGGAGGCTCATATGGCTACACCTTC. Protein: CASRSNWGGGSYGYTF.

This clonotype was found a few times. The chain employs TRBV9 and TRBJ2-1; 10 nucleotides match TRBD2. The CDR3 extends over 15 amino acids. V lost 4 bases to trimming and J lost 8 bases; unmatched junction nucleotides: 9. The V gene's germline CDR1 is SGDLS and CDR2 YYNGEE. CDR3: CASSLSGGAWDEQFF. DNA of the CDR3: TGTGCCAGCAGCCTAAGCGGGGGGGCCTGGGATGAGCAGTTCTTC.

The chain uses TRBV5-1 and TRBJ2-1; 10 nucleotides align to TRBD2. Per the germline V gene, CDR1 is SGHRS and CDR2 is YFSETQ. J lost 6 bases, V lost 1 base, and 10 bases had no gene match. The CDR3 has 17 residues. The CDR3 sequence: CASSLPSTLAGANEQFF. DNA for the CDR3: TGCGCCAGCAGCTTGCCTTCTACGCTAGCGGGGGCCAATGAGCAGTTCTTC. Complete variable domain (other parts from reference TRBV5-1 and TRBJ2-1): KAGVTQTPRYLIKTRGQQVTLSCSPISGHRSVSWYQQTPGQGLQFLFEYFSETQRNKGNFPGRFSGRQFSNSRSEMNVSTLELGDSALYLCASSLPSTLAGANEQFFGPGTRLTVL.

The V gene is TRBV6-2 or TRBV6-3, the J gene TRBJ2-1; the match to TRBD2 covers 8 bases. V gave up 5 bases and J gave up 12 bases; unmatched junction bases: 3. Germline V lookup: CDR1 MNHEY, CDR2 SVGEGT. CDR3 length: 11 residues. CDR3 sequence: CASSPAGGQFF. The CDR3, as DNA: TGTGCCAGCAGTCCCGCGGGGGGGCAGTTCTTC.

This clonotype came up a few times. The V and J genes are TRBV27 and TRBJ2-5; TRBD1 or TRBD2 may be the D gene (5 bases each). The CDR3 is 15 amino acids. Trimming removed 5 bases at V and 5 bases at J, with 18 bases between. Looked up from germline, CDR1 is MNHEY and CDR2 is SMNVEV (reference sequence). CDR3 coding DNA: TGTGCCAGCAGTCCTTGGCTGGGGACGGGTGAGACCCAGTACTTC. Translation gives CASSPWLGTGETQYF.

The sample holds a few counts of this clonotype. CDR3 sequence reads: CASSQFLGNTEAFF. The CDR3 region has the DNA TGTGCCAGCAGCCAATTTCTCGGGAACACTGAAGCTTTCTTT. The chain uses TRBV3-1 and TRBJ1-1; D not resolved. CDR3 length: 14 amino acids. Germline V lookup: CDR1 LGHDT, CDR2 YNNKEL (reference sequence). The V end was cut by 2 bases, the J end by 1 base, with 8 bases between.

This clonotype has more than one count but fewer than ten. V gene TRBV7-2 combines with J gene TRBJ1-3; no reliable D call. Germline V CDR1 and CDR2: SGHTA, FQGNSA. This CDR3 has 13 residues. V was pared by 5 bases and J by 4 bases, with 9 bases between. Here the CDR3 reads CASSPTSGNTIYF. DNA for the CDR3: TGTGCCAGCAGCCCAACATCGGGAAACACCATATATTTT.

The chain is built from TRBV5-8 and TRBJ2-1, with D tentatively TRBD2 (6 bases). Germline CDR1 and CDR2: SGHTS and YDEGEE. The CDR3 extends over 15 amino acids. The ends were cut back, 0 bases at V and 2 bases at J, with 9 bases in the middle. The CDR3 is CASSLVGLTYNEQFF. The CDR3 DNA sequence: TGTGCCAGCAGCTTGGTGGGACTGACCTACAATGAGCAGTTCTTC.